Given below is one T cell receptor (beta chain) in context. The sample is drawn from a study of T cells in localized non-small cell lung cancer. Data came from immunoSEQ multiplex PCR; TCRdb stores just in-frame clones and leaves some out. The sample includes more than 1,000 clones, about 25% of them seen just once. This CDR3 region has 14 residues. V lost 7 bases to trimming and J lost 3 bases, with 16 bases between them. Germline V gene lookup returns CDR1 MDHEN and CDR2 SYDVKM. The chain combines TRBV28 with TRBJ2-7; D remains ambiguous. The receptor was derived from a male donor at least 60 years old with stage II squamous cell lung carcinoma. Sequenced here: normal lung tissue next to the tumor, sampled before any cancer treatment. The CDR3 here is CASNRDGPLYEQYF. The CDR3 nucleotides are TGTGCCAGCAACAGAGATGGGCCACTCTACGAGCAGTACTTC.